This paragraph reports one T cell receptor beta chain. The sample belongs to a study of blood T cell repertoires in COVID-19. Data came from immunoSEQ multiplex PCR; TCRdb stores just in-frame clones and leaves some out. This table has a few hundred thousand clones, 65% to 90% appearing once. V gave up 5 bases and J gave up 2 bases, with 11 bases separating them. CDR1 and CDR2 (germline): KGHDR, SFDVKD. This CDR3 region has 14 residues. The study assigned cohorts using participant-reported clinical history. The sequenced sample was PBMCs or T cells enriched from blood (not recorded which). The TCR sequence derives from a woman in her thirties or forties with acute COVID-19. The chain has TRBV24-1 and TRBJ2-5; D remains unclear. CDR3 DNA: TGTGCCACCAGTGTCCCTGGCACGCAAGAGACCCAGTACTTC. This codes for CATSVPGTQETQYF.